These 23 T cell receptor beta chains were all obtained from the same sample, sequenced in a study of blood T cell repertoires in COVID-19. Method: immunoSEQ multiplex PCR; TCRdb's copy keeps in-frame clones and lacks some. The sample shows fewer than 250,000 clones, about 83% of them seen only once. Sequenced input: peripheral blood. The receptors stem from a man aged 50-59 years with active or convalescent COVID-19.

This clone was seen a few times. The gene calls are TRBV27 and TRBJ2-4; maybe TRBD1 (6 bases). CDR1 and CDR2 from the germline V gene are MNHEY and SMNVEV (reference sequence). The germline V and J ends were trimmed by 1 base and 7 bases, with 14 bases remaining between them. This CDR3 is built from 15 residues. The CDR3 region is CASSLFGERGNIQYF. CDR3 bases: TGTGCCAGCAGTTTATTCGGCGAAAGGGGGAACATTCAGTACTTC.

The chain is built from TRBV5-1 and TRBJ2-3; perhaps TRBD2 as D (5 bases). Per germline, CDR1 SGHRS and CDR2 YFSETQ. V was clipped by 9 bases and J by 4 bases, with 18 bases between them. The CDR3 consists of 14 residues. CDR3 region: CATDGLLKADTQYF. The CDR3, as DNA: TGCGCCACCGACGGACTCCTAAAAGCAGATACGCAGTATTTT.

The rearrangement joins TRBV30 to TRBJ2-6; 7 nucleotides line up with TRBD1. Germline V gene sequence: CDR1 GTSNPN, CDR2 SVGIG (reference sequence). The CDR3 totals 16 residues. J gave up 3 bases and V 8 bases, and 13 bases lay outside the gene matches. In nucleotides, the CDR3 is TGTGCCAGAAACCAACAGGGGTTCGGTGGGGCCAACGTCCTGACTTTC. Its protein product is CARNQQGFGGANVLTF.

This chain joins TRBV15 and TRBJ1-4; 9 nucleotides match TRBD1. This CDR3 contains 17 residues. V lost 4 bases to trimming and J lost 8 bases; unmatched junction nucleotides: 14. Per germline, CDR1 LNHNV and CDR2 YYDKDF (reference sequence). CDR3 DNA sequence: TGTGCCACCAGCACCCCCCGGCGGACAGGGGTAGGAGAAAAACTGTTTTTT. Protein: CATSTPRRTGVGEKLFF.

J is TRBJ1-2 and V is TRBV9; TRBD1 matches at 7 bases. Germline V gene data show CDR1 as SGDLS and CDR2 as YYNGEE. The CDR3 has 14 amino acids. Unmatched junction bases numbered 5, after V lost 2 bases and J lost 4 bases. CDR3: CASSVRDSFYGYTF. CDR3 coding DNA: TGTGCCAGCAGCGTCAGGGACAGCTTCTATGGCTACACCTTC.

This chain uses TRBV7-2 with TRBJ1-2; perhaps TRBD1 as D (5 bases). The V and J ends lost 2 bases and 4 bases respectively, with 11 bases between them. The CDR3 has 14 amino acids. The V gene's germline CDR1 is SGHTA and CDR2 FQGNSA. For the CDR3, the DNA is TGTGCCAGCAGCTTATTTGGGGACTCCTATGGCTACACCTTC. Its protein is CASSLFGDSYGYTF.

The gene calls are TRBV7-2 and TRBJ1-2; a weak D match, TRBD1 (5 bases). This CDR3 is 16 amino acids long. CDR1 SGHTA and CDR2 FQGNSA come from the germline V gene. V was pared by 5 bases and J by 7 bases, with 23 bases between. CDR3 in DNA: TGTGCCAGCAGCGCTGGGGGAGCGGGGCTCGTGGCTGGCTACACCTTC. Amino acids: CASSAGGAGLVAGYTF.

The rearrangement uses TRBV14 and TRBJ2-1, with D perhaps TRBD1 (6 bases). This CDR3 is built from 17 residues. V lost 0 bases to trimming and J lost 3 bases, with 15 bases between them. Germline CDR1 SGHDN, CDR2 FVKESK. The CDR3 here is CASSQEVPRQVYNEQFF. CDR3 DNA sequence: TGTGCCAGCAGCCAAGAAGTTCCGCGACAGGTCTACAATGAGCAGTTCTTC.

The chain links TRBV9 to TRBJ1-5; D gene ambiguous. Per the germline V gene, CDR1 is SGDLS and CDR2 is YYNGEE. This CDR3 has 12 residues. Trimming pared 4 bases from V and 8 bases from J, leaving 10 bases between. CDR3 coding DNA: TGTGCCAGCAGCAAACCCGGGGAGCCCCAGCATTTT. Translated, it gives CASSKPGEPQHF.

This clone has a single count. The chain combines TRBV3-1 (or the pseudogene TRBV3-2) with TRBJ2-5, with 10 bases lining up with TRBD1. V shed 5 bases and J 5 bases; nucleotides not matched to a gene: 11. The CDR3 spans 16 residues. The germline V gene encodes CDR1 LGHDT and CDR2 YNNKEL (reference sequence). CDR3 region: CASSSTGQGRLETQYF. The CDR3 nucleotides read TGTGCCAGCAGCTCAACGGGACAGGGGCGATTGGAGACCCAGTACTTC.

V is TRBV4-1 and J is TRBJ2-3, with D perhaps matching TRBD2 (6 bases). Germline lookup yields CDR1 MGHRA and CDR2 YSYEKL. The CDR3 has 19 amino acids. V was pared by 0 bases and J by 0 bases, with 19 bases between. The CDR3 sequence: CASSQDRSGGFISTDTQYF. CDR3 DNA sequence: TGCGCCAGCAGCCAAGATCGGAGCGGAGGGTTTATAAGCACAGATACGCAGTATTTT.

V and J are TRBV18 and TRBJ1-1; TRBD1 might be the D (6 bases). Germline loops: CDR1 KGHSH, CDR2 LQKENI. There are 15 residues in the CDR3. V was pared by 3 bases and J by 3 bases, with 14 bases between. The CDR3 DNA reads as TGTGCCAGCTCACCCCTACAGGGATCAGACACTGAAGCTTTCTTT. Translating it yields CASSPLQGSDTEAFF.

V gene TRBV5-1 combines with J gene TRBJ1-4; TRBD1 matches at 10 bases. Germline CDR1 and CDR2: SGHRS and YFSETQ. CDR3 length equals 15 residues. The V and J ends lost 0 bases and 6 bases, in that order; junction bases with no gene match: 2. DNA of the CDR3: TGCGCCAGCAGCTTGGGGGGGACAGGGGATGAAAAACTGTTTTTT. This gives the protein CASSLGGTGDEKLFF.

J is TRBJ1-5 and V is TRBV27; TRBD1 matches at 7 bases. The ends lost 4 bases at V and 5 bases at J; junction bases unmatched: 14. Per the germline V gene, CDR1 is MNHEY and CDR2 is SMNVEV (reference sequence). There are 17 residues in the CDR3. The CDR3 nucleotides are TGTGCCAGCAGTTCCTTACAGGGGCGTACGGCCCATCAGCCCCAGCATTTT. Amino acids: CASSSLQGRTAHQPQHF.

Here the CDR3 DNA reads TGCGCCAGCAGCCAAGGTGGGACAGGGCCCTACGAGCAGTACTTC. It translates to CASSQGGTGPYEQYF. J is TRBJ2-7 and V is TRBV4-3; 9 bases are a match to TRBD1. This CDR3 has 15 residues. Looked up from germline, CDR1 is LGHNA and CDR2 is YSLEER. Losses at the gene ends were 1 base for V and 2 bases for J; bases not matched to a gene: 3.

V usage is TRBV9 and J usage is TRBJ1-1; D is unclear. Between the trimmed V and J ends, which lost 0 bases and 5 bases, there was a span of 8 bases. Germline lookup yields CDR1 SGDLS and CDR2 YYNGEE. This CDR3 is built from 13 residues. The chain's CDR3 is CASSVVGETEAFF. CDR3 DNA: TGTGCCAGCAGCGTAGTGGGAGAGACTGAAGCTTTCTTT.

A word on this clone: An end of the junction does not agree with germline; a read error may underlie this. The chain carries TRBV5-4 and TRBJ2-5, with 10 nucleotides matching TRBD2. The CDR3 contains 15 residues. Germline CDR1 is SGHNT and CDR2 is YYREEE (reference sequence). CDR3 residues: CASSLGQAGGPFAHF. For the CDR3, the DNA is TGTGCCAGCAGCTTGGGGCAAGCGGGAGGGCCTTTTGCACACTTC.

CDR3 bases: TGTGCCAGTAGTCTGGTTTGGGGACTAGGGGGCTCCTACAATGAGCAGTTCTTC. Protein sequence: CASSLVWGLGGSYNEQFF. The chain has TRBV19 and TRBJ2-1; the match to TRBD2 covers 8 bases. The germline gives CDR1 LNHDA, CDR2 SQIVND (reference sequence). The V gene end was trimmed by 5 bases and the J gene end by 0 bases; junction bases not matched to a gene: 12. The CDR3 contains 18 residues.

This clone turned up a few times. The chain uses TRBV4-1 and TRBJ2-2; 7 bases line up with TRBD1. This CDR3 has 16 residues. V lost 2 bases to trimming and J lost 2 bases; unmatched junction nucleotides: 5. Germline CDR1 reads MGHRA; CDR2 reads YSYEKL. DNA of the CDR3: TGCGCCAGCAGCCAATCAACAGGGGTAAACACCGGGGAGCTGTTTTTT. Translating it yields CASSQSTGVNTGELFF.

The V and J genes are TRBV6-5 and TRBJ1-3; D might be TRBD1 (5 bases). Between the trimmed V and J ends, which lost 5 bases and 2 bases, there was a span of 13 bases. Germline V gene sequence: CDR1 MNHEY, CDR2 SVGAGI. CDR3 length equals 15 residues. DNA of the CDR3: TGTGCCAGCAGTATGCAGGGTACCGCTGGAAACACCATATATTTT. It specifies CASSMQGTAGNTIYF.

The chain couples TRBV6-5 to TRBJ1-2; 9 bases are a match to TRBD1. The CDR3 consists of 13 residues. Germline-derived CDR1 and CDR2 are MNHEY and SVGAGI. With 8 bases clipped from V and 5 bases from J, the junction kept 6 bases outside the gene matches. As DNA, the CDR3 is TGTGCCAGCCTGGACAGGGGAGCGTATGGCTACACCTTC. Amino acids: CASLDRGAYGYTF.

The rearrangement links TRBV5-6 to TRBJ1-6; 8 nucleotides agree with TRBD1. Germline CDR1 reads SGHDT; CDR2 reads YYEEEE. Trimming at V came to 2 bases and at J to 6 bases, leaving 4 bases not matched to a gene. The CDR3 has 15 residues. The CDR3 DNA is TGTGCCAGCAGCTTACCGGGACAGGCTAATTCACCCCTCCACTTT. It is translated as CASSLPGQANSPLHF. The whole variable domain, filled in from reference TRBV5-6 and TRBJ1-6, reads DAGVTQSPTHLIKTRGQQVTLRCSPKSGHDTVSWYQQALGQGPQFIFQYYEEEERQRGNFPDRFSGHQFPNYSSELNVNALLLGDSALYLCASSLPGQANSPLHFGNGTRLTVT.

The chain links TRBV7-9 to TRBJ2-5; 7 nucleotides match TRBD1. CDR3 length: 15 amino acids. Germline V gene data show CDR1 as SEHNR and CDR2 as FQNEAQ (reference sequence). V lost 0 bases and J lost 1; bases outside the gene matches: 2. CDR3 DNA sequence: TGTGCCAGCAGCTTAGCACAGGGGTCCCAAGAGACCCAGTACTTC. Protein sequence: CASSLAQGSQETQYF. The full variable domain, rest sourced from reference TRBV7-9 and TRBJ2-5, is DTGVSQNPRHKITKRGQNVTFRCDPISEHNRLYWYRQTLGQGPEFLTYFQNEAQLEKSRLLSDRFSAERPKGSFSTLEIQRTEQGDSAMYLCASSLAQGSQETQYFGPGTRLLVL.